The T cell receptor (beta chain) under discussion was sequenced for a study of blood T cell repertoires in COVID-19. Study-level information: The samples span acute and convalescent COVID-19 from the United States, Italy and Spain. In each case, the material was cDNA or gDNA derived from T cells, B-cell-depleted T cells, or PBMCs.

Germline V gene lookup returns CDR1 KGHSH and CDR2 LQKENI. Deletions cut 1 base from V and 4 bases from J, with 13 bases between. The length of the CDR3 is 15 residues. The authors' processing: Reference gene primer amplification yielded estimated nucleated cell counts. TCRdb's copy holds only in-frame clones and misses some; the assay was immunoSEQ multiplex PCR. V and J calls and clone size are copied from that table; D and trimming were computed from the DNA. The profile shows fewer than 100,000 clones, 87% of them singletons. The sequence came from a human donor in a cohort sampled during active COVID-19. The sample consisted of peripheral blood. The chain employs TRBV18 and TRBJ2-5; tentatively, D is TRBD1 (5 bases). In nucleotides, the CDR3 is TGTGCCAGCTCACCACGGCAACAGCAGGGAGAGACCCAGTACTTC. It is translated as CASSPRQQQGETQYF. Supplemented by reference TRBV18 and TRBJ2-5, the full variable domain reads NAGVMQNPRHLVRRRGQEARLRCSPMKGHSHVYWYRQLPEEGLKFMVYLQKENIIDESGMPKERFSAEFPKEGPSILRIQQVVRGDSAAYFCASSPRQQQGETQYFGPGTRLLVL.